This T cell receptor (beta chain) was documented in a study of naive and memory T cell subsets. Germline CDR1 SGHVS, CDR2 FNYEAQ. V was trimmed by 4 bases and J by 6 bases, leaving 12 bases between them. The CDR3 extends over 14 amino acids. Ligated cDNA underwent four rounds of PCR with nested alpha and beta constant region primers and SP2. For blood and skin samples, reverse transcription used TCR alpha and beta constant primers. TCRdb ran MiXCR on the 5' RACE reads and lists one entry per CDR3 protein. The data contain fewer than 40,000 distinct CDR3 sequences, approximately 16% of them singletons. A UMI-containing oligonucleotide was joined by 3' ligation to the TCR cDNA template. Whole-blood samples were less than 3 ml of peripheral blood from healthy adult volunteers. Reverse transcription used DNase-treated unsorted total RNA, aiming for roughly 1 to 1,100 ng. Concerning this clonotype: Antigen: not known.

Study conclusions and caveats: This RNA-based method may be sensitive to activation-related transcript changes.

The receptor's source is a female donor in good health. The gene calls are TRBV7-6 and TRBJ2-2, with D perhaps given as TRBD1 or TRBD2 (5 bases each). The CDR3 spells CASSSGPRAGELFF. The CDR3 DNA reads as TGTGCCAGCAGCTCGGGACCTCGCGCCGGGGAGCTGTTTTTT. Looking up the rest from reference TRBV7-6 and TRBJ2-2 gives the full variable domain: GAGVSQSPRYKVTKRGQDVALRCDPISGHVSLYWYRQALGQGPEFLTYFNYEAQQDKSGLPNDRFSAERPEGSISTLTIQRTEQRDSAMYRCASSSGPRAGELFFGEGSRLTVL.